The next 24 T cell receptor beta chains were all read from a single sample in a study of shared clonotypes between healthy human individuals. Method: immunoSEQ multiplex PCR; TCRdb's copy keeps in-frame clones and lacks some. Of about 2.4 million clones listed, approximately 94% are singletons. The sequenced material came from naive CD4+ T cells from PBMCs. The subset denotes: CD45RA+ positively selected. The receptor set was obtained from a man younger than 35 in good health. Some clones in this sample may be carry-over from other donors' samples.

This chain links TRBV7-9 with TRBJ2-1; 8 nucleotides line up with TRBD2. Germline V gives CDR1 SEHNR, CDR2 FQNEAQ (reference sequence). Trimming took 8 bases from V and 10 from J; bases not matched to a gene: 7. The CDR3 has 12 residues. In DNA, the CDR3 is TGTGCCAGCGGTCTAGCGGGTGGGGAGCAGTTCTTC. Translated, it gives CASGLAGGEQFF.

Note on this clone: This sample includes further DNA sequences coding for the same CDR3. The rearrangement uses TRBV5-6 and TRBJ2-7, with TRBD1 identical over 10 bases. The CDR3 sequence is 14 residues long. CDR1 is SGHDT, CDR2 YYEEEE, per germline. Trimming cost V 4 bases and J 2 bases; bases outside gene matches: 3. For the CDR3, the DNA is TGTGCCAGCAGCCTCGGGACAGGGGCCTACGAGCAGTACTTC. Protein: CASSLGTGAYEQYF.

The chain combines TRBV4-2 with TRBJ1-6, with D hard to call. The CDR3 sequence is 16 residues long. The germline CDR1 and CDR2 sequences are LGHNA and YNFKEQ. V shed 0 bases and J shed 5 bases, with 11 bases lying between them. CDR3 DNA: TGTGCCAGCAGCCAAGATCTGGAGACCAATAATTCACCCCTCCACTTT. Its protein is CASSQDLETNNSPLHF.

This clone has a single count. CDR3 loop: CASSLATGSYGYTF. The CDR3 nucleotides read TGCGCCAGCAGCTTGGCCACAGGGAGCTATGGCTACACCTTC. V and J are TRBV5-1 and TRBJ1-2; possible D gene TRBD1, 6 bases. The V end was cut by 0 bases, the J end by 4 bases, with 10 bases between. Per the germline V gene, CDR1 is SGHRS and CDR2 is YFSETQ. This CDR3 spans 14 amino acids.

This clone appeared a few times. This chain links TRBV7-9 with TRBJ1-1, with unresolved D. Germline assignment: CDR1 SEHNR and CDR2 FQNEAQ (reference sequence). Trimming removed 1 base at V and 10 bases at J, with 10 bases between. The length of the CDR3 is 12 residues. CDR3 in amino acids: CASSLEAVTAFF. The CDR3 nucleotides are TGTGCCAGCAGCTTAGAGGCAGTAACAGCTTTCTTT.

The V and J genes are TRBV7-9 and TRBJ1-1; D perhaps matches TRBD1 (6 bases). CDR1 and CDR2 (germline): SEHNR, FQNEAQ (reference sequence). The CDR3 sequence is 13 residues long. The ends were cut back, 5 bases at V and 4 bases at J, with 11 bases in the middle. The CDR3 coding sequence is TGTGCCAGCAGCACACAGGACAGCACTGAAGCTTTCTTT. Translating gives CASSTQDSTEAFF. Complete variable domain (other parts from reference TRBV7-9 and TRBJ1-1): DTGVSQNPRHKITKRGQNVTFRCDPISEHNRLYWYRQTLGQGPEFLTYFQNEAQLEKSRLLSDRFSAERPKGSFSTLEIQRTEQGDSAMYLCASSTQDSTEAFFGQGTRLTVV.

This clone was recorded once. The J gene is TRBJ1-1, the V gene TRBV5-3, with TRBD1 matching 7 bases. TRBV5-3 is an ORF, with its function uncertain. The CDR3 has 14 residues. Trimming cost V 5 bases and J 5 bases; bases outside gene matches: 9. As DNA, the CDR3 is TGTGCCAGAAGACCGACAGGGTGGTGGACTGAAGCTTTCTTT. Translated: CARRPTGWWTEAFF.

The gene calls are TRBV9 and TRBJ2-2, with 8 bases matching TRBD2. Trimming removed 4 bases from V and 0 bases from J; junction bases left unmatched: 8. The CDR3 contains 17 residues. Germline CDR1 SGDLS, CDR2 YYNGEE. The CDR3 nucleotides are TGTGCCAGCAGCCCCCGACTAGCGCTCGCGAACACCGGGGAGCTGTTTTTT. It translates to CASSPRLALANTGELFF.

About this clone itself: Other DNA sequences in the same sample also yield this CDR3. V gene TRBV7-9 combines with J gene TRBJ2-7; D is possibly TRBD1 (5 bases). Germline CDR1 SEHNR, CDR2 FQNEAQ (reference sequence). CDR3 size: 12 residues. The germline V and J ends were trimmed by 4 bases and 4 bases, with 8 bases remaining between them. The CDR3 DNA is TGTGCCAGCAGCTCCCAGGGATACGAGCAGTACTTC. Amino acid sequence: CASSSQGYEQYF.

The rearrangement joins TRBV18 to TRBJ2-7; D may be TRBD1 (6 bases). In germline, CDR1 is KGHSH, CDR2 LQKENI. The V gene lost 0 bases and the J gene lost 4 bases, with 10 bases spanning the gap. The CDR3 loop spans 14 amino acids. CDR3 protein: CASSPPDRLYEQYF. CDR3 bases: TGTGCCAGCTCACCACCGGACAGACTGTACGAGCAGTACTTC.

The CDR3 loop reads CASSHGQSTDTQYF. The CDR3 coding sequence is TGCGCCAGCAGCCATGGACAGAGCACAGATACGCAGTATTTT. J is TRBJ2-3 and V is TRBV4-1; possibly TRBD1 for D (6 bases). V dropped 3 bases and J dropped 0 bases, with 7 bases sitting between them. There are 14 residues in the CDR3. Germline lookup yields CDR1 MGHRA and CDR2 YSYEKL.

The V gene is TRBV18, the J gene TRBJ1-5; possible D gene TRBD1, 6 bases. V shed 6 bases and J shed 4 bases, with 22 bases lying between them. CDR3 length: 17 residues. Germline CDR1 KGHSH, CDR2 LQKENI. CDR3 sequence (DNA): TGTGCCAGCTCCTCGACTCCACCGGGGGGGGCTAATCAGCCCCAGCATTTT. This translates into CASSSTPPGGANQPQHF.

The J gene is TRBJ2-2, the V gene TRBV14; 8 nucleotides line up with TRBD1. The CDR3 has 17 amino acids. The ends lost 3 bases at V and 6 bases at J; junction bases unmatched: 12. The germline V gene has CDR1 SGHDN and CDR2 FVKESK. Written as DNA, the CDR3 is TGTGCCAGCAGCCATAAAGACAGGGGCCGGTGGGCCGGGGAGCTGTTTTTT. Its translation: CASSHKDRGRWAGELFF.

This chain uses TRBV30 with TRBJ2-3; TRBD2 matches 8 bases. The CDR3 covers 17 residues. Trimming cost V 2 bases and J 4 bases; bases outside gene matches: 14. Germline V gene data show CDR1 as GTSNPN and CDR2 as SVGIG (reference sequence). The CDR3 protein is CAWSPIRTSWGADTQYF. The CDR3 coding sequence is TGTGCCTGGAGTCCGATCCGGACTAGCTGGGGAGCAGATACGCAGTATTTT.

The V gene is TRBV2, the J gene TRBJ1-2; D unresolved. Trimming left V 7 bases short and J 8 bases short, with 8 bases between. CDR1 is SNHLY, CDR2 FYNNEI, per germline. This CDR3 is built from 10 residues. The CDR3 is CASNLLGYTF. The CDR3 DNA reads TGTGCCAGCAACCTACTAGGCTACACCTTC.

Note on this clone: One junction end does not reproduce the germline sequence, and a read error may be involved. The sample contains more than one DNA sequence encoding this CDR3. The rearrangement links TRBV28 to TRBJ1-4, with no clear D. This CDR3 has 14 residues. The germline gives CDR1 MDHEN, CDR2 SYDVKM. The CDR3 is CASMPTGLGEKLFF. In DNA, the CDR3 is TGTGCCAGCATGCCCACGGGGTTGGGTGAAAAACTGTTCTTT.

On this clone: Additional DNA sequences in this sample encode the identical CDR3. This chain uses TRBV7-9 with TRBJ1-2, with a possible D match to TRBD1 (5 bases). Germline V CDR1 and CDR2: SEHNR, FQNEAQ (reference sequence). The V end was cut by 1 base, the J end by 4 bases, with 13 bases between. CDR3 length: 15 amino acids. The CDR3 here is CASSLGAGVGYGYTF. The CDR3 nucleotides read TGTGCCAGCAGCTTAGGTGCGGGGGTAGGCTATGGCTACACCTTC. Together with reference TRBV7-9 and TRBJ1-2, the CDR3 gives the full variable domain: DTGVSQNPRHKITKRGQNVTFRCDPISEHNRLYWYRQTLGQGPEFLTYFQNEAQLEKSRLLSDRFSAERPKGSFSTLEIQRTEQGDSAMYLCASSLGAGVGYGYTFGSGTRLTVV.

The rearrangement uses TRBV30 and TRBJ2-3; 8 bases map to TRBD1. Germline V gene lookup returns CDR1 GTSNPN and CDR2 SVGIG (reference sequence). The trim removed 5 bases at V and 0 bases at J, leaving 4 bases unmatched. The CDR3 has 14 amino acids. The CDR3 sequence: CAWGRGLSTDTQYF. The DNA for the CDR3 is TGTGCCTGGGGCAGGGGGCTAAGCACAGATACGCAGTATTTT. Full variable domain (remainder filled in from reference TRBV30 and TRBJ2-3): SQTIHQWPATLVQPVGSPLSLECTVEGTSNPNLYWYRQAAGRGLQLLFYSVGIGQISSEVPQNLSASRPQDRQFILSSKKLLLSDSGFYLCAWGRGLSTDTQYFGPGTRLTVL.

This chain connects TRBV27 to TRBJ2-3; tentatively, D is TRBD2 (5 bases). The CDR3 has 14 amino acids. Per germline, CDR1 MNHEY and CDR2 SMNVEV (reference sequence). V lost 4 bases, J lost 0 bases, and 8 bases lay in between. The CDR3 here is CASSWLASTDTQYF. The CDR3 nucleotides are TGTGCCAGCAGTTGGCTAGCTAGCACAGATACGCAGTATTTT.

This sequence joins TRBV7-2 and TRBJ1-5, with a weak D call TRBD1 (5 bases). This CDR3 region has 15 residues. CDR1 SGHTA and CDR2 FQGNSA come from the germline V gene. Between the trimmed V and J ends, which lost 5 bases and 6 bases, there was a span of 17 bases. The CDR3 sequence: CASSLDSRAPQPQHF. CDR3 DNA sequence: TGTGCCAGCAGCCTAGACAGCCGCGCCCCTCAGCCCCAGCATTTT. Looking up the rest from reference TRBV7-2 and TRBJ1-5 gives the full variable domain: GAGVSQSPSNKVTEKGKDVELRCDPISGHTALYWYRQSLGQGLEFLIYFQGNSAPDKSGLPSDRFSAERTGGSVSTLTIQRTQQEDSAVYLCASSLDSRAPQPQHFGDGTRLSIL.

With regard to this clone: The same CDR3 is also encoded by other DNA sequences in this sample. The chain links TRBV19 to TRBJ2-6, with 7 bases fitting TRBD2. The germline gives CDR1 LNHDA, CDR2 SQIVND (reference sequence). V was pared by 4 bases and J by 1 base, with 1 base of the junction left unmatched. The CDR3 consists of 15 residues. The CDR3 bases are TGTGCCAGTAGTAGGGAGGGATCTGGGGCCAACGTCCTGACTTTC. It specifies CASSREGSGANVLTF.

This clone came up once. The V and J genes are TRBV18 and TRBJ1-1; 8 nucleotides match TRBD1. The CDR3 has 16 amino acids. The V segment lost 6 bases and the J segment 0 bases; nucleotides outside the gene matches: 9. Per germline, CDR1 KGHSH and CDR2 LQKENI. CDR3 region: CASSSVGTGLNTEAFF. CDR3 coding DNA: TGTGCCAGCTCGTCGGTCGGGACAGGTTTGAACACTGAAGCTTTCTTT.

This chain uses TRBV23-1 with TRBJ2-2; 10 bases match TRBD1. TRBV23-1 is given ORF status, its function remaining uncertain. The junction had 15 bases not matched to a gene; V was cut back by 10 bases and J by 7 bases. CDR3 length: 16 residues. The DNA for the CDR3 is TGCGCCAACCATATAAACCGGGACAGGGGTAACGGGGAGCTGTTTTTT. This encodes CANHINRDRGNGELFF.

The CDR3 loop is CASSRGTSGGGSSYEQYF. The CDR3 region has the DNA TGTGCCAGCTCACGAGGGACTAGCGGGGGCGGAAGCTCCTACGAGCAGTACTTC. The chain uses TRBV18 and TRBJ2-7; 14 nucleotides match TRBD2. CDR1 is KGHSH and CDR2 is LQKENI in the germline V gene. V was clipped by 4 bases and J by 0 bases; unmatched bases: 8. CDR3 length equals 18 residues.